The sequence of this TCR beta chain was determined in a study of T cells after yellow fever vaccination. The overall study: SMART-Seq v4 Ultra Low Input prepared the low-cell-number fractions.

This clonotype turned up a few times. TCRdb independently ran MiXCR on the 5' RACE reads; one entry per CDR3 protein. The sample shows about 330,000 distinct CDR3 sequences, about 4% of them seen only once. Per the germline V gene, CDR1 is SEHNR and CDR2 is FQNEAQ (reference sequence). V dropped 0 bases and J dropped 8 bases, with 11 bases sitting between them. The CDR3 is 14 residues long. The V call is TRBV7-9, the J call TRBJ2-1, with D perhaps matching TRBD1 (5 bases). This TCR was recovered from a man aged 18 to 35 who received the YFV17D yellow fever vaccine. The specimen comprised PBMCs, sampled 5 days after the yellow fever booster vaccination. CDR3 residues: CASSLANRGDEQFF. The CDR3 DNA follows: TGTGCCAGCAGCTTAGCGAATAGGGGCGATGAGCAGTTCTTC.